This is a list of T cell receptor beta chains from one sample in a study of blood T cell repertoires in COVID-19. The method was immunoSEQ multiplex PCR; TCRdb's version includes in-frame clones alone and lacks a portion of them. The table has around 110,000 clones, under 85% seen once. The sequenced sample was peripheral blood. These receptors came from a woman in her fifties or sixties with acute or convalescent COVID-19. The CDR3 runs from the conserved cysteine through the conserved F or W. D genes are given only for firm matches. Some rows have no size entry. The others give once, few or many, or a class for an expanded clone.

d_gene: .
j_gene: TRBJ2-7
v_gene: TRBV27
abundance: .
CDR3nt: TGTGCCAGCAGTTTATCCCAGACGGGGACCTACGAGCAGTACTTC
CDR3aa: CASSLSQTGTYEQYF

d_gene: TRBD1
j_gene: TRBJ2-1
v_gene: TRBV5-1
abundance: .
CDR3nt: TGCGCCAGCAACCGGGACAGGTACTACAATGAGCAGTTCTTC
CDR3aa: CASNRDRYYNEQFF

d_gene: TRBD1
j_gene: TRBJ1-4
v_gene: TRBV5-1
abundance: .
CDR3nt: TGCGCCAGCAGCTTGGCCGGGACAGGGAGTGAAAAACTGTTTTTT
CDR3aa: CASSLAGTGSEKLFF

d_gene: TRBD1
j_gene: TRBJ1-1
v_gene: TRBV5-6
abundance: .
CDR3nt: TGTGCCAGCAGCGGGGCGACAGGGGGCAACACTGAAGCTTTCTTT
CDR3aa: CASSGATGGNTEAFF

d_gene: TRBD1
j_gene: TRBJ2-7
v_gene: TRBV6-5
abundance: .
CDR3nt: TGTGCCAGCAGTTACTCGATCGGTCAGGGGGCCTACGAGCAGTACTTC
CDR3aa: CASSYSIGQGAYEQYF

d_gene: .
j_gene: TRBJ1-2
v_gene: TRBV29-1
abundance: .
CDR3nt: TGCAGCGTTGAGGGCCAGCACACCTTC
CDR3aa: CSVEGQHTF

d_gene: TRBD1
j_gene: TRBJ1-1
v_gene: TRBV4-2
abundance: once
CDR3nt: TGTGCCAGCAGCCCCCGGACAGGGAGCACTGAAGCTTTCTTT
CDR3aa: CASSPRTGSTEAFF

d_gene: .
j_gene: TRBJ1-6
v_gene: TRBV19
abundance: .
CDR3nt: TGTGCCAGTAGCAGCCGGGGCTCCTATAATTCACCCCTCCACTTT
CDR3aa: CASSSRGSYNSPLHF

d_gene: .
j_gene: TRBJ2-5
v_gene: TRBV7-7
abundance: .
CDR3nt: TGTGCTAGCAGCTTAGATCTGGGCGAGACCCAGTACTTC
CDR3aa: CASSLDLGETQYF

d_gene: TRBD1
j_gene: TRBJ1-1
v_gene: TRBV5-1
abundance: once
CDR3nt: TGCGCCAGCAGCATACAACAGGGGGCTGGATCTGAAGCTTTCTTT
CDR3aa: CASSIQQGAGSEAFF

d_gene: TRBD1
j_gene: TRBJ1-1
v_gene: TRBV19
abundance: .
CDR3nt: TGTGCCAGTAGTAGCTGGGACAGGGGAATGAACACTGAAGCTTTCTTT
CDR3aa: CASSSWDRGMNTEAFF

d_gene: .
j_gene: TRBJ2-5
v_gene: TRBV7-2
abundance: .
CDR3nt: TGTGCCAGCAGCTTAAATCGTGAGACCCAGTACTTC
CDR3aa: CASSLNRETQYF

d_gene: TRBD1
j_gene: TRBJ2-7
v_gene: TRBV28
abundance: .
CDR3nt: TGTGCCAGCAGCCGACGTGGACAGGGGCCCTCCGAGCAGTACTTC
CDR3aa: CASSRRGQGPSEQYF

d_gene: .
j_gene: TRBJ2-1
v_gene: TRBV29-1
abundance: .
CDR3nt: TGCAGCGGCGGGACAGACGAGCAGTTCTTC
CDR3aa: CSGGTDEQFF

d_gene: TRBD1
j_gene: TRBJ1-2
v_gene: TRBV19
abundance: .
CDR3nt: TGTGCCAGCCGACCTAATTCAGGGGGCGGAGGGTATGGCTACACCTTC
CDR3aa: CASRPNSGGGGYGYTF

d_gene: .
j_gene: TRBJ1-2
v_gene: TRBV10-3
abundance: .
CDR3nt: TGTGCCATCAGTGAGCCCCCGACAGAGTCCCATGGCTACACCTTC
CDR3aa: CAISEPPTESHGYTF

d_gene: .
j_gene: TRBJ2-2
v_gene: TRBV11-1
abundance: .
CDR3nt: TGTGCCAGCAGCTTAAATACGGGAAAGAACGAGCTGTTTTTT
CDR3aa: CASSLNTGKNELFF